This entry concerns a single T cell receptor beta chain. These data belong to a study of blood T cell repertoires in COVID-19. For the study at large: Samples came from the United States, Italy and Spain, spanning acute and convalescent COVID-19. In each case, the material was cDNA or gDNA derived from T cells, B-cell-depleted T cells, or PBMCs.

All recovered Cohort 3 donors got two negative PCRs, got clearance, or saw symptom resolution. V shed 1 base, J shed 5 bases, and the junction held 5 bases outside the gene matches. The length of the CDR3 is 15 residues. Germline-derived CDR1 and CDR2 are SNHLY and FYNNEI. Original data processing: Amplification from reference gene primers served as the basis for estimated nucleated cell counts. Using immunoSEQ multiplex PCR, the repertoire was profiled, and TCRdb retains in-frame clones only, with some absent. V and J calls plus clone size are reproduced from that table; the DNA served to infer D and trimming. Among a few hundred thousand clones listed, 85% to 90% were seen once.

J is TRBJ2-1 and V is TRBV2, with 7 bases lining up with TRBD2. The receptor was derived from a woman between 18 and 30 years old who had recovered from COVID-19. Sequenced input: PBMCs or T cells enriched from blood (not recorded which). The CDR3 protein is CASSEGRELHNEQFF. For the CDR3, the DNA is TGTGCCAGCAGTGAAGGGCGGGAGCTCCACAATGAGCAGTTCTTC.